A single sample gave rise to the 22 T cell receptor beta chains below, sequenced in a study of T-cell memory formation after mild COVID-19. One entry per CDR3 protein results from TCRdb running MiXCR on the 5' RACE reads. The table lists approximately 45,000 distinct CDR3 sequences, about 6.8% of them singletons. Sequencing was carried out using PBMCs or a T cell subset sorted from them (not recorded which). These receptors came from an adult who had mild COVID-19 (a few samples of this study predate the infection). Cell type and time point are not known.

This chain joins TRBV5-1 and TRBJ1-1; 7 positions agree with TRBD1. Unmatched junction bases numbered 5, after V lost 4 bases and J lost 2 bases. CDR1 is SGHRS and CDR2 is YFSETQ in the germline V gene. There are 14 residues in the CDR3. The DNA of the CDR3 is TGCGCCAGCAGCGCCCAGGGGGTAAACACTGAAGCTTTCTTT. Translating it yields CASSAQGVNTEAFF.

In this sample, this clonotype turned up many times. The gene calls are TRBV19 and TRBJ2-3, with D unresolved. This CDR3 is 15 amino acids long. V dropped 1 base and J dropped 2 bases, with 10 bases sitting between them. Germline V CDR1 and CDR2: LNHDA, SQIVND (reference sequence). Here the CDR3 DNA reads TGTGCCAGTAGTATAGGCCCCGGCGCCACAGATACGCAGTATTTT. As protein: CASSIGPGATDTQYF.

This clonotype is deemed medium-sized. This chain uses TRBV5-1 with TRBJ2-3, with a weak D call TRBD1 (6 bases). Per germline, CDR1 SGHRS and CDR2 YFSETQ. Trimming took 7 bases from V and 3 from J, leaving 12 bases between them. This CDR3 contains 13 residues. This CDR3 is CASARGFTDTQYF. For the CDR3, the DNA is TGCGCCAGCGCGAGGGGGTTTACAGATACGCAGTATTTT.

This chain joins TRBV10-3 and TRBJ2-7; D gene uncertain. This CDR3 region has 12 residues. Germline CDR1 reads ENHRY; CDR2 reads SYGVKD. V dropped 0 bases and J dropped 3 bases, with 3 bases sitting between them. CDR3 region: CAISESYYEQYF. For the CDR3, the DNA is TGTGCCATCAGTGAGTCTTACTACGAGCAGTACTTC.

The genes are TRBV7-6 and TRBJ2-4; possible D gene TRBD1, 5 bases. Germline assignment: CDR1 SGHVS and CDR2 FNYEAQ. The CDR3 loop spans 14 amino acids. The ends were cut back, 5 bases at V and 11 bases at J, with 19 bases in the middle. CDR3 region: CASSPAADSEFQYF. The CDR3 DNA reads TGTGCCAGCAGCCCGGCCGCCGACAGTGAATTTCAGTACTTC.

V is TRBV7-9 and J is TRBJ2-3, with unresolved D. V dropped 2 bases and J dropped 0 bases, with 6 bases sitting between them. There are 14 residues in the CDR3. In germline, CDR1 is SEHNR, CDR2 FQNEAQ (reference sequence). The CDR3 DNA reads TGTGCCAGCAGCTTATCTCTGAGCACAGATACGCAGTATTTT. Its translation is CASSLSLSTDTQYF.

This clonotype was observed a handful of times. The J gene is TRBJ1-5, the V gene TRBV2; 9 bases align to TRBD1. The germline gives CDR1 SNHLY, CDR2 FYNNEI. V lost 1 base, J lost 5 bases, and 9 bases stayed unmatched. The CDR3 spans 17 residues. The CDR3 loop reads CASSEGRTGAGYQPQHF. The CDR3 nucleotides read TGTGCCAGCAGTGAAGGACGGACAGGGGCGGGATATCAGCCCCAGCATTTT.

This clonotype was seen at least ten times. The chain employs TRBV12-3 or TRBV12-4 and TRBJ2-7, with D hard to call. V shed 3 bases and J shed 0 bases, with 21 bases lying between them. CDR3 length equals 18 residues. CDR3 sequence reads: CASSFWDFPPADSYEQYF. The CDR3 bases are TGTGCCAGCAGTTTTTGGGATTTCCCTCCCGCGGACTCCTACGAGCAGTACTTC.

The chain uses TRBV11-2 and TRBJ1-4; D remains ambiguous. The germline CDR1 and CDR2 sequences are SGHAT and FQNNGV. Trimming shortened V by 1 base and J by 3 bases, and 15 bases separated the two germline ends. This CDR3 has 17 residues. The chain's CDR3 is CASSLVNVVVANEKLFF. The DNA for the CDR3 is TGTGCCAGCAGCTTAGTCAACGTGGTTGTGGCTAATGAAAAACTGTTTTTT.

This clonotype was seen at least ten times. The chain has TRBV29-1 and TRBJ2-1, with a possible D match to TRBD2 (5 bases). Germline assignment: CDR1 SQVTM and CDR2 ANQGSEA. Trimming took off 4 bases at V and 7 bases at J, with 17 bases between the two ends. This CDR3 is built from 14 residues. Here the CDR3 reads CSVVPLRAQNEQFF. As DNA, the CDR3 is TGCAGCGTTGTCCCTCTGCGGGCGCAGAATGAGCAGTTCTTC.

The table lists this clonotype with a few counts. The chain combines TRBV20-1 with TRBJ1-1; D not certain. Germline values: CDR1 DFQATT, CDR2 SNEGSKA (reference sequence). This CDR3 has 11 amino acids. V lost 4 bases to trimming and J lost 0 bases, with 3 bases between them. DNA for the CDR3: TGCAGTGCTATGATGAACACTGAAGCTTTCTTT. Encoded protein: CSAMMNTEAFF.

This clonotype was counted at least ten times. The rearrangement uses TRBV2 and TRBJ2-1; 8 nucleotides agree with TRBD2. The length of the CDR3 is 15 residues. The J segment lost 2 bases and the V segment lost 2 bases, leaving 2 bases of the junction unmatched. The germline V gene encodes CDR1 SNHLY and CDR2 FYNNEI. CDR3 region: CASSEMRGAYNEQFF. CDR3 DNA sequence: TGTGCCAGCAGTGAAATGCGGGGGGCCTACAATGAGCAGTTCTTC.

There are many counts of this clonotype. The chain is built from TRBV3-1 and TRBJ2-2; D remains unclear. V was shortened by 5 bases and J by 2 bases, with 9 bases between the two germline ends. Per the germline V gene, CDR1 is LGHDT and CDR2 is YNNKEL (reference sequence). The CDR3 is 14 residues long. The CDR3, as DNA: TGTGCCAGCAGCTACCTGGACAACACCGGGGAGCTGTTTTTT. This encodes CASSYLDNTGELFF.

This clonotype has a count of ten or more. This chain uses TRBV7-6 with TRBJ2-2; D not certain. V was pared by 0 bases and J by 7 bases, with 9 bases between. The CDR3 has 14 residues. CDR1 and CDR2 from the germline V gene are SGHVS and FNYEAQ. The CDR3: CASSLAPVLGELFF. The CDR3 nucleotides are TGTGCCAGCAGCTTAGCCCCAGTCCTCGGGGAGCTGTTTTTT.

This clonotype has at least ten counts. This chain links TRBV5-1 with TRBJ2-4, with D maybe TRBD1 (5 bases). The germline CDR1 and CDR2 sequences are SGHRS and YFSETQ. There are 14 residues in the CDR3. The ends were cut back, 0 bases at V and 7 bases at J, with 11 bases in the middle. CDR3 in amino acids: CASSLEGLLNIQYF. CDR3 bases: TGCGCCAGCAGCTTGGAGGGGTTGTTGAACATTCAGTACTTC.

This clonotype was detected a few times. The rearrangement joins TRBV7-2 to TRBJ2-1; 8 nucleotides match TRBD1. Germline lookup yields CDR1 SGHTA and CDR2 FQGNSA. V dropped 5 bases and J dropped 6; count of bases not matched to a gene: 9. The CDR3 extends over 15 amino acids. The CDR3 region is CASSPTAGQGNEQFF. The CDR3, as DNA: TGTGCCAGCAGCCCCACGGCCGGACAGGGCAATGAGCAGTTCTTC. The full variable domain, its missing parts supplied by reference TRBV7-2 and TRBJ2-1, is GAGVSQSPSNKVTEKGKDVELRCDPISGHTALYWYRQSLGQGLEFLIYFQGNSAPDKSGLPSDRFSAERTGGSVSTLTIQRTQQEDSAVYLCASSPTAGQGNEQFFGPGTRLTVL.

The table lists this clonotype with many counts. V gene TRBV4-3 combines with J gene TRBJ2-7, with TRBD1 matching 8 bases. The V gene's germline CDR1 is LGHNA and CDR2 YSLEER. The V segment lost 3 bases and the J segment 6 bases; nucleotides outside the gene matches: 4. The CDR3 contains 13 residues. The CDR3 loop is CASSQDRVGEQYF. DNA of the CDR3: TGCGCCAGCAGCCAGGACAGGGTAGGCGAGCAGTACTTC.

This clonotype was observed many times. The chain employs TRBV6-2 or TRBV6-3 and TRBJ2-1; possibly TRBD1 or TRBD2 for D (5 bases each). The V and J ends lost 5 bases and 5 bases respectively, with 16 bases between them. CDR1 is MNHEY, CDR2 SVGEGT, per germline. There are 15 residues in the CDR3. The DNA of the CDR3 is TGTGCCAGCAGTCTTTGGGGGATTAGCAACAATGAGCAGTTCTTC. It codes for CASSLWGISNNEQFF.

In this sample, this clonotype turned up a few times. This CDR3 is CASSETGYLYGYTF. The CDR3 nucleotides are TGTGCCAGCAGTGAGACAGGGTATCTCTATGGCTACACCTTC. V is TRBV6-6 and J is TRBJ1-2, with 7 bases aligning to TRBD1. The CDR3 sequence is 14 residues long. CDR1 and CDR2 from the germline V gene are MNHNY and SVGAGI (reference sequence). With 5 bases clipped from V and 4 bases from J, the junction kept 7 bases outside the gene matches.

This clonotype turned up a few times. The gene calls are TRBV7-9 and TRBJ1-2, with D uncertain. This CDR3 is 13 amino acids long. Trimming shortened V by 1 base and J by 2 bases, and 5 bases separated the two germline ends. The germline V gene has CDR1 SEHNR and CDR2 FQNEAQ (reference sequence). The CDR3 loop reads CASSLVANYGYTF. The DNA of the CDR3 is TGTGCCAGCAGCTTAGTGGCAAACTATGGCTACACCTTC.

This sequence joins TRBV14 and TRBJ2-5; D is ambiguous. Trimming left V 4 bases short and J 8 bases short, with 11 bases between. This CDR3 has 12 residues. Germline values: CDR1 SGHDN, CDR2 FVKESK. CDR3 sequence (DNA): TGTGCCAGCAGCCCTCCCCTGGGAACCCAGTACTTC. Its translation is CASSPPLGTQYF.

This clonotype has a count of ten or more. CDR3: CASSLTTGREVYNEQFF. DNA for the CDR3: TGTGCCAGCAGCTTGACCACAGGGCGGGAGGTTTACAATGAGCAGTTCTTC. This chain joins TRBV5-5 and TRBJ2-1; TRBD2 matches 8 bases. CDR1 SGHKS and CDR2 YYEKEE come from the germline V gene (reference sequence). The length of the CDR3 is 17 residues. The V segment lost 1 base and the J segment 4 bases; nucleotides outside the gene matches: 10.